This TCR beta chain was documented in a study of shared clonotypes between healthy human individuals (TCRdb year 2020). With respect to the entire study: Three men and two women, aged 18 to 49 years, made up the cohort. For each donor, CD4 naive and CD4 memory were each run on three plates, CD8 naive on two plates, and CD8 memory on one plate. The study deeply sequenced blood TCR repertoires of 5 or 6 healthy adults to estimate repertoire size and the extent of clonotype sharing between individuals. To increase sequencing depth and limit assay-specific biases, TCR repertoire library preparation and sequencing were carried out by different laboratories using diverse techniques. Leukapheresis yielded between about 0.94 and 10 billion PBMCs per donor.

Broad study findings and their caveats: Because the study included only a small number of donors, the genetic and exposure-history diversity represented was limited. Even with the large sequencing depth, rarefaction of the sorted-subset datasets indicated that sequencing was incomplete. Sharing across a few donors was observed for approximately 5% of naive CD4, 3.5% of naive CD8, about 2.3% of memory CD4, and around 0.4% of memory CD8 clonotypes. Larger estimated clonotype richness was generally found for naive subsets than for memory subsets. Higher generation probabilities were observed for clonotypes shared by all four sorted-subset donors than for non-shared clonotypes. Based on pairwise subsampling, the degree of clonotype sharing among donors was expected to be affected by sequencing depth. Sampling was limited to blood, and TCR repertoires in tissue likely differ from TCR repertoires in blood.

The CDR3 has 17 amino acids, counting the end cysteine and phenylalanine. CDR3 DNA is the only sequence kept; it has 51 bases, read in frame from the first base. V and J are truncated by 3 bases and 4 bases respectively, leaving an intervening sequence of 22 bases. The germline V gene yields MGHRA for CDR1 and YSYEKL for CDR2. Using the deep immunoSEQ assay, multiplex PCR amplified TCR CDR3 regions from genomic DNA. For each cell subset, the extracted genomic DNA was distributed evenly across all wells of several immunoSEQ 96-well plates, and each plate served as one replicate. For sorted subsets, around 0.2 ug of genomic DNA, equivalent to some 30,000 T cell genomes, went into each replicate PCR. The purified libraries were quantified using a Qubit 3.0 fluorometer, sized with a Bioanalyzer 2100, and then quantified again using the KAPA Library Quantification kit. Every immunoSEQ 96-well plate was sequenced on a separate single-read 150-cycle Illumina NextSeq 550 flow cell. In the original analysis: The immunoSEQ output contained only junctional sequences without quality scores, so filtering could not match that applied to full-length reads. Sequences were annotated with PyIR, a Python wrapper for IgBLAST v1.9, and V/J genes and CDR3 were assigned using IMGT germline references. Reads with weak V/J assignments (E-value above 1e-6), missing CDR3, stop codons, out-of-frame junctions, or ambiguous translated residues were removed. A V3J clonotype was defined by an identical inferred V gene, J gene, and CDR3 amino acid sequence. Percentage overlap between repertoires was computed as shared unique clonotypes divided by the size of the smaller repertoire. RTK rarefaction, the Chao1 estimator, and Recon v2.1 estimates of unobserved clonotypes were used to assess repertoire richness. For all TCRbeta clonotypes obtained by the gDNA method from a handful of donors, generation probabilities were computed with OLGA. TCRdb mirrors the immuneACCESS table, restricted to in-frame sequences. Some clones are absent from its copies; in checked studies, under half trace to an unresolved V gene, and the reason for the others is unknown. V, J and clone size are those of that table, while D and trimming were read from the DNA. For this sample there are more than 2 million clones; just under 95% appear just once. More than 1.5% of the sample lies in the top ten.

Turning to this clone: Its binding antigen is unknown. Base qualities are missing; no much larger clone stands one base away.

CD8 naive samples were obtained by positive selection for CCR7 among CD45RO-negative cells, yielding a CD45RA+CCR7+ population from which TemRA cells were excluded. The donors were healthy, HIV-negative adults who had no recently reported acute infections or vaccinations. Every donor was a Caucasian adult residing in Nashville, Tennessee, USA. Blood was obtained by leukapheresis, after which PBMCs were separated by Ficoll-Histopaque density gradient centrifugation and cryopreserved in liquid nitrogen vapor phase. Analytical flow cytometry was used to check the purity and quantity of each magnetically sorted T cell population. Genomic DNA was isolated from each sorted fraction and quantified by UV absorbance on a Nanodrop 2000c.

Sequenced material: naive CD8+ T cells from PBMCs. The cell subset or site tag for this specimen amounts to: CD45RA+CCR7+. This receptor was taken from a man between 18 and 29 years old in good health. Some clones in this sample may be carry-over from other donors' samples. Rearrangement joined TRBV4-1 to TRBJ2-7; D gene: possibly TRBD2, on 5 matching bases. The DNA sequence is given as TGCGCCAGCAGCCAGGAAGTTATCCCCGGAGGCCAGTACGAGCAGTACTTC. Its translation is CASSQEVIPGGQYEQYF.